What follows describes a single T cell receptor (beta chain). Antigen specificity is unknown. These data originate in a study of OX40 agonist ivuxolimab in advanced cancers. Turning to the study itself: Ivuxolimab is an agonistic anti-OX40 (CD134) antibody, and patients were treated with it. Every 2 weeks, patients received ivuxolimab intravenously, dosed at 0.01 to 10 mg/kg. Enrolled patients in dose escalation had cancers that were hepatocellular carcinoma, melanoma, renal cell or head and neck cancer. Study-level points and caveats: Expanded clones were, on average, more numerous in CD8+ T cells than in CD4+.

Some clones are missing from TCRdb's copy, which holds only in-frame ones; the method was immunoSEQ multiplex PCR. The data show approximately 17,000 clones, more than 65% seen once. The V gene's germline CDR1 is SEHNR and CDR2 FQNEAQ (reference sequence). Between the trimmed V and J ends, which lost 0 bases and 7 bases, there was a span of 12 bases. The CDR3 sequence is 14 residues long. This specimen was CD4+ or CD8+ T cells sorted from blood, taken in a trial of the OX40 agonist ivuxolimab. This clonotype originated in an adult with an advanced solid tumor such as melanoma, head and neck, liver or kidney cancer. V usage is TRBV7-9 and J usage is TRBJ1-1; D is ambiguous. DNA of the CDR3: TGTGCCAGCAGCTTAGCGTGGTTAAATAATGAAGCTTTCTTT. Amino acid sequence: CASSLAWLNNEAFF. Using reference TRBV7-9 and TRBJ1-1 for the parts outside the CDR3, the full variable domain is DTGVSQNPRHKITKRGQNVTFRCDPISEHNRLYWYRQTLGQGPEFLTYFQNEAQLEKSRLLSDRFSAERPKGSFSTLEIQRTEQGDSAMYLCASSLAWLNNEAFFGQGTRLTVV.